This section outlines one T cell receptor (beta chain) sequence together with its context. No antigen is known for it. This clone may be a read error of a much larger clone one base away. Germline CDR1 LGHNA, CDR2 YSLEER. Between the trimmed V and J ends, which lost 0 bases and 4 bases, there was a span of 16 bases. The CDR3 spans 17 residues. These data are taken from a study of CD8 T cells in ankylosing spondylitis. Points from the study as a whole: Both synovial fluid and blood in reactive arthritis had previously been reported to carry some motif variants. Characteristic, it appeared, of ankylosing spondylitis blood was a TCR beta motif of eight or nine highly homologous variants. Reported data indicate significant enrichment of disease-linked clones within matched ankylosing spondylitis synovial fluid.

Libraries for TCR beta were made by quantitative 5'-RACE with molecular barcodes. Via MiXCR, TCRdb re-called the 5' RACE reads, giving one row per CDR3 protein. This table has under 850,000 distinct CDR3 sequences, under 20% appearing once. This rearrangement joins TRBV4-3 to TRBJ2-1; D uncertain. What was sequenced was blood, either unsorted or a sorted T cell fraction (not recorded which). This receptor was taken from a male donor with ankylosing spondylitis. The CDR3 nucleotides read TGCGCCAGCAGCCAAGATCTGGTGAGAGCTCTATACAATGAGCAGTTCTTC. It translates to CASSQDLVRALYNEQFF.